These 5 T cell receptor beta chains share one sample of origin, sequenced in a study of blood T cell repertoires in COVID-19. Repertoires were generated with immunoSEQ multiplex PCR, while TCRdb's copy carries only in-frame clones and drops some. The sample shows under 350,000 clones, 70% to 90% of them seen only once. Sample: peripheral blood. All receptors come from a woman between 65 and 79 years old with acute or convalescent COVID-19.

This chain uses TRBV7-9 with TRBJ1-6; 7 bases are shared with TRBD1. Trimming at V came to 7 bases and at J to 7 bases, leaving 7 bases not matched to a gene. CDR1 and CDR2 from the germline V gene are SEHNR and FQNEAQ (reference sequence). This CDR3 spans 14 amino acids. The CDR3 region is CASKGEQGNSPLHF. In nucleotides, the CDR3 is TGTGCCAGCAAGGGGGAACAGGGGAATTCACCCCTCCACTTT.

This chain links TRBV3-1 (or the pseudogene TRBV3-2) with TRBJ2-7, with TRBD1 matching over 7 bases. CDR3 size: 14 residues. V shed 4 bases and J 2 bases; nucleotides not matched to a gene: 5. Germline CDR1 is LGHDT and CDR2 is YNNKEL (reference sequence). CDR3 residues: CASSRGTGAYEQYF. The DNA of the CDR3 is TGTGCCAGCAGCCGGGGTACAGGGGCCTACGAGCAGTACTTC.

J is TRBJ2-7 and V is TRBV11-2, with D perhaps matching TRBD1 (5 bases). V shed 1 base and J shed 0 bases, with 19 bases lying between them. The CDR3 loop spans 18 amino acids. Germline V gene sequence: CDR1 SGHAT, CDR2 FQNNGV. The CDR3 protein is CASSLAPPQATFSYEQYF. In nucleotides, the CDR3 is TGTGCCAGCAGCTTAGCCCCCCCACAGGCGACCTTCTCCTACGAGCAGTACTTC.

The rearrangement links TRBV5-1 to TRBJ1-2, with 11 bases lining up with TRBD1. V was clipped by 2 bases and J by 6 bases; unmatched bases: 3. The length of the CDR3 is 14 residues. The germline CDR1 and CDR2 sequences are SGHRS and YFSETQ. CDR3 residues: CASSLGTGGDGYTF. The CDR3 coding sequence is TGCGCCAGCAGCTTAGGGACAGGGGGTGATGGCTACACCTTC.

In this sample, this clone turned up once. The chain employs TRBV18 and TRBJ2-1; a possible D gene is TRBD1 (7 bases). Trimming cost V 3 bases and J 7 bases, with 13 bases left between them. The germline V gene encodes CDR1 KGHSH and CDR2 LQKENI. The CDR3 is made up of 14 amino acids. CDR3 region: CASSPVSGGNEQFF. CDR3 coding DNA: TGTGCCAGCTCACCCGTCTCAGGGGGGAATGAGCAGTTCTTC.